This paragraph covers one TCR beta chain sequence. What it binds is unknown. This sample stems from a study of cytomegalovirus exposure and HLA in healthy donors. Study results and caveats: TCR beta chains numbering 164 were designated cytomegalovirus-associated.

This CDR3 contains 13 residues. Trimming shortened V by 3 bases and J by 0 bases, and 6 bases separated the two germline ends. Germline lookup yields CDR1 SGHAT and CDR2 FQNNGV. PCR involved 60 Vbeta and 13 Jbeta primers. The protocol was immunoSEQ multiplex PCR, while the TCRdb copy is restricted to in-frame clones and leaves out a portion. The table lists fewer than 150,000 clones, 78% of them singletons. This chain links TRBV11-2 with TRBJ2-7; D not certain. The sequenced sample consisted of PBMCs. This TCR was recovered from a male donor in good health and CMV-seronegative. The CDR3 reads CASSFSVSYEQYF. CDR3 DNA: TGTGCCAGCAGCTTCTCAGTCTCCTACGAGCAGTACTTC.